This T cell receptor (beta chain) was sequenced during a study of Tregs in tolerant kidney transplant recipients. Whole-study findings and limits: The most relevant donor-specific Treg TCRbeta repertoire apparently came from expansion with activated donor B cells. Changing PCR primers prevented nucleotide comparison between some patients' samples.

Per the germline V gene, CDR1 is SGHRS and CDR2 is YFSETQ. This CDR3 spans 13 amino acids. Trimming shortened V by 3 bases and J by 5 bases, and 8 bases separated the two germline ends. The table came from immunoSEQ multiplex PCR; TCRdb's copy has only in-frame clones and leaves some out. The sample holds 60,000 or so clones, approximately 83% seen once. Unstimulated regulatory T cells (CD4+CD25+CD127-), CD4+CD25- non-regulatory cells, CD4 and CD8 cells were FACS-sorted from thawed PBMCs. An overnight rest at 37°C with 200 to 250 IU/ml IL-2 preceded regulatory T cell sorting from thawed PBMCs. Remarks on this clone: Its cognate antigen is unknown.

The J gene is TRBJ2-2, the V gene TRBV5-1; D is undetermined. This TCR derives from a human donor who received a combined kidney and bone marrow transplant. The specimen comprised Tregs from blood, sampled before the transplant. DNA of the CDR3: TGCGCCAGCAGCTCTCCCGTGACCGGGGAGCTGTTTTTT. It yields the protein CASSSPVTGELFF. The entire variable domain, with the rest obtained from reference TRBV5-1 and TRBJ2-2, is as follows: KAGVTQTPRYLIKTRGQQVTLSCSPISGHRSVSWYQQTPGQGLQFLFEYFSETQRNKGNFPGRFSGRQFSNSRSEMNVSTLELGDSALYLCASSSPVTGELFFGEGSRLTVL.